One and the same sample provided the 15 T cell receptor beta chains below, sequenced in a study of molecular identifiers for immune sequencing clone quantification. TCRdb redid the calling of the PCR reads with MiXCR, one entry per CDR3 protein. The sample includes about 640,000 distinct CDR3 sequences, 15% to 20% of them seen just once. Sequencing was carried out using naive CD8+ T cells from blood, with Jurkat cell RNA spiked in. Documented subset: FACS-sorted CD8+CD4-CCR7+CD45RA+ naive T cells. Receptor source: a human donor in good health. Some libraries in this study had Jurkat cell RNA spiked in.

Many counts were recorded for this clonotype. This chain uses TRBV13 with TRBJ1-4; D is possibly TRBD1 (5 bases). CDR1 and CDR2 (germline): PRHDT, FYEKMQ (reference sequence). The CDR3 is made up of 13 amino acids. V lost 7 bases and J 5 bases, leaving 11 bases between the germline ends. The CDR3 DNA reads TGTGCCAGCAAGATTTCAGGGAATGAAAAACTGTTTTTT. It translates to CASKISGNEKLFF.

This chain joins TRBV24-1 and TRBJ2-3; 9 positions match TRBD1. After removal of 5 bases from V and 0 bases from J, the junction contained 2 bases not matched to a gene. Germline values: CDR1 KGHDR, CDR2 SFDVKD. The CDR3 extends over 15 amino acids. CDR3 residues: CATSGGTGSTDTQYF. CDR3 nucleotides: TGTGCCACCAGTGGGGGGACAGGGAGCACAGATACGCAGTATTTT.

This clonotype showed up many times. The CDR3 DNA follows: TGTGCCAGCAGCTTGGTTAGGACTAGCGAGATTCCCCTCGAGCAGTACTTC. It specifies CASSLVRTSEIPLEQYF. V usage is TRBV5-6 and J usage is TRBJ2-7; 9 bases fit TRBD2. Losses at the gene ends were 0 bases for V and 6 bases for J; bases not matched to a gene: 13. This CDR3 region has 17 residues. CDR1 SGHDT and CDR2 YYEEEE come from the germline V gene.

This clonotype was detected ten times or more. This chain connects TRBV27 to TRBJ2-3, with unresolved D. Germline loops: CDR1 MNHEY, CDR2 SMNVEV (reference sequence). This CDR3 region has 13 residues. Trimming took off 0 bases at V and 4 bases at J, with 5 bases between the two ends. This CDR3 is CASSLSSADTQYF. The CDR3 DNA follows: TGTGCCAGCAGTTTATCGTCGGCAGATACGCAGTATTTT.

This clonotype was seen at least ten times. The chain uses TRBV7-2 and TRBJ2-1; D may be TRBD2 (6 bases). V gave up 5 bases and J gave up 2 bases, with 16 bases separating them. The CDR3 contains 16 residues. The V gene's germline CDR1 is SGHTA and CDR2 FQGNSA. This chain's CDR3 is CASSPVHGGAYNEQFF. In nucleotides, the CDR3 is TGTGCCAGCAGCCCAGTCCATGGCGGGGCCTACAATGAGCAGTTCTTC. The full variable domain, with the rest looked up from reference TRBV7-2 and TRBJ2-1, is GAGVSQSPSNKVTEKGKDVELRCDPISGHTALYWYRQSLGQGLEFLIYFQGNSAPDKSGLPSDRFSAERTGGSVSTLTIQRTQQEDSAVYLCASSPVHGGAYNEQFFGPGTRLTVL.

This clonotype has a count of ten or more. At one end the junction does not follow the germline gene, possibly because of a read error. This chain links TRBV7-9 with TRBJ2-1; perhaps D is TRBD1 or TRBD2 (6 bases each). The CDR3 extends over 12 amino acids. Germline CDR1 SEHNR, CDR2 FQNEAQ (reference sequence). CDR3 DNA sequence: TGTGCCAGCAGCCAGTATTCCCGGGGGCAAGAGTTC. It yields the protein CASSQYSRGQEF.

This clonotype was recorded at least ten times. V gene TRBV6-2 or TRBV6-3 combines with J gene TRBJ1-1; no reliable D call. Trimming shortened V by 5 bases and J by 4 bases, and 11 bases separated the two germline ends. CDR3 length: 13 amino acids. Germline CDR1 reads MNHEY; CDR2 reads SVGEGT. CDR3 sequence reads: CASSGRGSTEAFF. In nucleotides, the CDR3 is TGTGCCAGCAGTGGACGGGGATCCACTGAAGCTTTCTTT.

As to this clonotype: A junction boundary mismatches the germline segment, possibly from a read error. V gene TRBV7-9 combines with J gene TRBJ2-3; 9 nucleotides line up with TRBD2. The CDR3 has 15 residues. Germline loops: CDR1 SEHNR, CDR2 FQNEAQ (reference sequence). DNA of the CDR3: TGTGCCAGCAGCTTTAGCGGGACTAGCACAGGTACGCAGTATTTT. This encodes CASSFSGTSTGTQYF.

The V call is TRBV3-1, the J call TRBJ1-1; no firm D call. Germline lookup yields CDR1 LGHDT and CDR2 YNNKEL (reference sequence). CDR3 length: 13 residues. V lost 0 bases to trimming and J lost 4 bases, with 6 bases between them. The CDR3: CASSQESSTEAFF. The CDR3 DNA follows: TGTGCCAGCAGCCAAGAATCGAGCACTGAAGCTTTCTTT.

This clonotype was counted between two and nine times. This chain connects TRBV12-3 or TRBV12-4 to TRBJ1-5; D is possibly TRBD1 (5 bases). V gave up 7 bases and J gave up 6 bases, with 13 bases separating them. The length of the CDR3 is 13 residues. CDR3 in DNA: TGTGCCAGCACCGAAGGGGCGGGTCAGCCCCAGCATTTT. Translation gives CASTEGAGQPQHF.

The sample holds many counts of this clonotype. V is TRBV7-7 and J is TRBJ2-3, with D possibly being TRBD1 (6 bases). Trimming took 5 bases from V and 1 from J, leaving 10 bases between them. This CDR3 region has 14 residues. Looked up from germline, CDR1 is SSHAT and CDR2 is FNYEAQ (reference sequence). Here the CDR3 DNA reads TGTGCCAGCAGCACAGGGTTTGGCACAGATACGCAGTATTTT. This translates into CASSTGFGTDTQYF.

This clonotype was recorded at least ten times. CDR3 in amino acids: CASSLVGTGYNEQFF. In DNA form, the CDR3 reads TGTGCCAGCAGCTTGGTAGGGACAGGGTACAATGAGCAGTTCTTC. The chain employs TRBV11-2 and TRBJ2-1; 9 bases match TRBD1. The V gene's germline CDR1 is SGHAT and CDR2 FQNNGV. The CDR3 length is 15 residues. The junction had 4 bases not matched to a gene; V was cut back by 3 bases and J by 4 bases.

The table lists this clonotype with many counts. The CDR3 is CASSHAPLGTGELFF. The CDR3 DNA reads as TGCGCCAGCAGCCATGCACCCCTGGGCACCGGGGAGCTGTTTTTT. This chain connects TRBV4-1 to TRBJ2-2; the D is unclear. V was trimmed by 3 bases and J by 4 bases, leaving 12 bases between them. Germline assignment: CDR1 MGHRA and CDR2 YSYEKL. This CDR3 contains 15 residues.

This chain links TRBV11-3 with TRBJ1-1, with D perhaps TRBD1 (6 bases). This CDR3 comprises 12 residues. V lost 5 bases and J 11 bases, leaving 15 bases between the germline ends. CDR1 and CDR2 from the germline V gene are SGHNT and YENEEA. The CDR3 DNA is TGTGCCAGCAGCGGGTCCGGGACACCGGCTTTCTTT. Amino acid sequence: CASSGSGTPAFF.

Concerning this clonotype: This may be a read error: a much more frequent sequence differs by one nucleotide. The J gene is TRBJ2-7, the V gene TRBV20-1; possible D gene TRBD2, 5 bases. Germline V gives CDR1 DFQATT, CDR2 SNEGSKA (reference sequence). The CDR3 length is 15 residues. In DNA form, the CDR3 reads TGCGGTGCTACCCTCCGGGCGGGCAGCTCCTACGAGCAGTACTTC. It codes for CGATLRAGSSYEQYF.